Listed below are T cell receptor beta chains from one sample, sequenced in a study of early T cells in non-severe SARS-CoV-2 infection. TCRdb analysed the 5' RACE reads with MiXCR anew, one entry per CDR3 protein. The profile shows under 50,000 distinct CDR3 sequences, roughly 4.5% of them singletons. Sequencing was carried out using whole blood. The receptor set was obtained from an adult who was a healthcare worker with PCR-confirmed SARS-CoV-2 infection or an uninfected control (not recorded which). Both conserved end residues are part of each CDR3. Each record gives: V gene, clone size, D gene, J gene, CDR3 protein, CDR3 DNA. A D gene is named only where the DNA matches it firmly. Expanded clones are given a class, and other clones once, few, many or no size at all.

v_call: TRBV29-1
clone_size: few
d_call: .
j_call: TRBJ2-7
cdr3_aa: CSILQGSYEQYF
cdr3_nt: TGCAGTATACTGCAGGGGTCCTACGAGCAGTACTTC

v_call: TRBV6-6
clone_size: many
d_call: TRBD1
j_call: TRBJ2-7
cdr3_aa: CASSLGQSYEQYF
cdr3_nt: TGTGCCAGCAGTTTGGGACAGTCCTACGAGCAGTACTTC

v_call: TRBV19
clone_size: many
d_call: .
j_call: TRBJ1-5
cdr3_aa: CASNTPRDTAGGNQPQHF
cdr3_nt: TGTGCCAGTAATACCCCCCGGGACACGGCCGGCGGAAATCAGCCCCAGCATTTT

v_call: TRBV10-1
clone_size: many
d_call: TRBD2
j_call: TRBJ2-1
cdr3_aa: CASSEASGVNEQFF
cdr3_nt: TGCGCCAGCAGTGAGGCTAGCGGCGTGAATGAGCAGTTCTTC

v_call: TRBV5-1
clone_size: many
d_call: TRBD2
j_call: TRBJ2-1
cdr3_aa: CASSLGLAGAIPSYNEQFF
cdr3_nt: TGCGCCAGCAGCTTGGGACTAGCGGGGGCTATCCCATCCTACAATGAGCAGTTCTTC

v_call: TRBV18
clone_size: few
d_call: TRBD1
j_call: TRBJ1-1
cdr3_aa: CASSPGQGSEAFF
cdr3_nt: TGTGCCAGCTCGCCGGGACAGGGGTCTGAAGCTTTCTTT

v_call: TRBV10-3
clone_size: many
d_call: .
j_call: TRBJ2-7
cdr3_aa: CAISGTGAYEQYF
cdr3_nt: TGTGCCATCAGTGGAACAGGCGCCTACGAGCAGTACTTC

v_call: TRBV20-1
clone_size: many
d_call: .
j_call: TRBJ2-1
cdr3_aa: CSAFDGYNEQFF
cdr3_nt: TGCAGTGCTTTCGACGGATACAATGAGCAGTTCTTC

v_call: TRBV11-3
clone_size: many
d_call: .
j_call: TRBJ2-3
cdr3_aa: CASSLAGELGTDTQYF
cdr3_nt: TGTGCCAGCAGCTTAGCAGGGGAGTTGGGCACAGATACGCAGTATTTT

v_call: TRBV20-1
clone_size: many
d_call: .
j_call: TRBJ1-1
cdr3_aa: CSARGTTFEAFF
cdr3_nt: TGCAGTGCTAGAGGTACTACCTTTGAAGCTTTCTTT

v_call: TRBV6-6
clone_size: few
d_call: TRBD2
j_call: TRBJ2-7
cdr3_aa: CASSYWVTSGRRYEQYF
cdr3_nt: TGTGCCAGCAGTTACTGGGTGACTAGCGGGAGGCGTTACGAGCAGTACTTC

v_call: TRBV20-1
clone_size: few
d_call: .
j_call: TRBJ2-7
cdr3_aa: CSARPSGEVYEQYF
cdr3_nt: TGCAGTGCTAGACCTTCAGGGGAGGTCTACGAGCAGTACTTC

v_call: TRBV5-1
clone_size: many
d_call: .
j_call: TRBJ2-1
cdr3_aa: CASSHYLRNNEQFF
cdr3_nt: TGCGCCAGCAGCCATTACCTTAGAAACAATGAGCAGTTCTTC

v_call: TRBV3-1
clone_size: many
d_call: TRBD2
j_call: TRBJ2-4
cdr3_aa: CASSLSGGKNIQYF
cdr3_nt: TGTGCCAGCAGCCTTAGCGGGGGGAAAAACATTCAGTACTTC

v_call: TRBV20-1
clone_size: few
d_call: TRBD1
j_call: TRBJ2-1
cdr3_aa: CSARVGTGLNEQFF
cdr3_nt: TGCAGTGCTAGAGTGGGGACAGGGTTAAATGAGCAGTTCTTC

v_call: TRBV11-2
clone_size: many
d_call: .
j_call: TRBJ2-3
cdr3_aa: CASSSTGAATDTQYF
cdr3_nt: TGTGCCAGCAGCTCGACCGGGGCGGCTACAGATACGCAGTATTTT

v_call: TRBV9
clone_size: many
d_call: TRBD2
j_call: TRBJ2-5
cdr3_aa: CASSTRLAWETQYF
cdr3_nt: TGTGCCAGCAGCACCCGACTAGCTTGGGAGACCCAGTACTTC

v_call: TRBV29-1
clone_size: many
d_call: .
j_call: TRBJ1-1
cdr3_aa: CSVEMSGGNTEAFF
cdr3_nt: TGCAGCGTTGAAATGTCGGGGGGGAACACTGAAGCTTTCTTT

v_call: TRBV29-1
clone_size: few
d_call: .
j_call: TRBJ2-1
cdr3_aa: CSVGTDTYNEQFF
cdr3_nt: TGCAGCGTCGGGACGGATACGTACAATGAGCAGTTCTTC

v_call: TRBV6-2/TRBV6-3
clone_size: .
d_call: .
j_call: TRBJ2-7
cdr3_aa: CASSYPRGRGGTYEQYF
cdr3_nt: TGTGCCAGCAGTTACCCACGGGGCAGGGGAGGAACCTACGAGCAGTACTTC

v_call: TRBV27
clone_size: medium-sized
d_call: TRBD1
j_call: TRBJ1-2
cdr3_aa: CASTPSVGQEYGYTF
cdr3_nt: TGTGCCAGCACCCCTTCCGTGGGACAGGAGTATGGCTACACCTTC

v_call: TRBV20-1
clone_size: many
d_call: .
j_call: TRBJ1-1
cdr3_aa: CSARRRQGLLAQNTEAFF
cdr3_nt: TGCAGTGCTAGGAGACGTCAGGGGCTGTTAGCACAGAACACTGAAGCTTTCTTT

v_call: TRBV5-1
clone_size: many
d_call: .
j_call: TRBJ2-7
cdr3_aa: CASSYSALYLCASSLTGDEQYF
cdr3_nt: .

v_call: TRBV27
clone_size: many
d_call: .
j_call: TRBJ1-6
cdr3_aa: CASSFFLPLNSPLHF
cdr3_nt: TGTGCCAGCAGTTTTTTTTTACCCCTAAATTCACCCCTCCACTTT

v_call: TRBV12-3/TRBV12-4
clone_size: many
d_call: .
j_call: TRBJ1-4
cdr3_aa: CASTSGTRNEKLFF
cdr3_nt: TGTGCCAGCACCTCCGGGACACGTAATGAAAAACTGTTTTTT

v_call: TRBV6-6
clone_size: once
d_call: .
j_call: TRBJ1-5
cdr3_aa: CASSFPGNQPQHF
cdr3_nt: TGTGCCAGCAGCTTCCCGGGGAATCAGCCCCAGCATTTT

v_call: TRBV5-1
clone_size: .
d_call: TRBD1
j_call: TRBJ2-1
cdr3_aa: CASSPRTGYYNEQFF
cdr3_nt: TGCGCCAGCAGCCCGAGGACAGGTTACTACAATGAGCAGTTCTTC

v_call: TRBV29-1
clone_size: many
d_call: .
j_call: TRBJ2-3
cdr3_aa: CSVEDPRGGPDTQYF
cdr3_nt: TGCAGCGTTGAAGATCCGAGGGGGGGCCCGGATACGCAGTATTTT

v_call: TRBV3-1
clone_size: many
d_call: .
j_call: TRBJ2-7
cdr3_aa: CASSPRVSYEQYF
cdr3_nt: TGTGCCAGCAGCCCCCGGGTGTCCTACGAGCAGTACTTC

v_call: TRBV20-1
clone_size: many
d_call: .
j_call: TRBJ2-1
cdr3_aa: CSAIRGGDIYEQFF
cdr3_nt: TGCAGTGCTATTCGGGGCGGGGACATATATGAGCAGTTCTTC

v_call: TRBV12-3/TRBV12-4
clone_size: .
d_call: TRBD2
j_call: TRBJ2-5
cdr3_aa: CASSPRLAGTETQYF
cdr3_nt: TGTGCCAGCAGTCCGAGACTAGCGGGAACTGAGACCCAGTACTTC

v_call: TRBV7-6
clone_size: .
d_call: .
j_call: TRBJ2-7
cdr3_aa: CASSSWKGSGSEQYF
cdr3_nt: TGTGCCAGCAGCTCCTGGAAGGGAAGCGGGTCCGAGCAGTACTTC

v_call: TRBV15
clone_size: many
d_call: TRBD2
j_call: TRBJ2-2
cdr3_aa: CATSIFLGLAGDTGELFF
cdr3_nt: TGTGCCACCAGCATCTTCCTCGGGCTAGCGGGAGACACCGGGGAGCTGTTTTTT

v_call: TRBV6-1
clone_size: many
d_call: .
j_call: TRBJ1-1
cdr3_aa: CASSEAGAAEAFF
cdr3_nt: TGTGCCAGCAGTGAGGCAGGGGCGGCTGAAGCTTTCTTT

v_call: TRBV10-2
clone_size: many
d_call: TRBD2
j_call: TRBJ2-5
cdr3_aa: CASSEPGSGEETQYF
cdr3_nt: TGCGCCAGCAGTGAGCCCGGTAGCGGGGAAGAGACCCAGTACTTC

v_call: TRBV12-3/TRBV12-4
clone_size: many
d_call: TRBD2
j_call: TRBJ2-1
cdr3_aa: CASSLGTSGSVNEQFF
cdr3_nt: TGTGCCAGCAGTTTAGGGACTAGCGGAAGTGTCAATGAGCAGTTCTTC

v_call: TRBV20-1
clone_size: few
d_call: TRBD2
j_call: TRBJ2-3
cdr3_aa: CSALDSSGEPDTQYF
cdr3_nt: TGCAGTGCCCTAGACTCCAGCGGGGAACCAGATACGCAGTATTTT